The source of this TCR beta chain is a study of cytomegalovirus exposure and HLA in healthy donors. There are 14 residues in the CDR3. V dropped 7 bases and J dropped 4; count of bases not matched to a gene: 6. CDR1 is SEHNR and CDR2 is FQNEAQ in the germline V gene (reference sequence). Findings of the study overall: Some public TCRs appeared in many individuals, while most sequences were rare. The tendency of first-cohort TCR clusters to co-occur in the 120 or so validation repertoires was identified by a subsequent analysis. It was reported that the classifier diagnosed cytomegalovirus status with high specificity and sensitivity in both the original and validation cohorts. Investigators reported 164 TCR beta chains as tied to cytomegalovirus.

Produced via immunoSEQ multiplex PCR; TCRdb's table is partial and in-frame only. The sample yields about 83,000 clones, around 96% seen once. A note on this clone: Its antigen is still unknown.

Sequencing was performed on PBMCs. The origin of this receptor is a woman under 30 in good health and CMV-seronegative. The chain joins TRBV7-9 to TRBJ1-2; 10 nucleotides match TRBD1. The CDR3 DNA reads TGTGCCAGCACCAGACAGGGGGCAGCCTATGGCTACACCTTC. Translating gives CASTRQGAAYGYTF.